This T cell receptor beta chain stems from a study of blood T cell repertoires in COVID-19. Study-level information: From T cells, B-cell-depleted T cells, or PBMCs came the material, which was cDNA or gDNA.

Methods used by the authors: Cell counts per sample came from amplifying reference gene primers. Sequencing used immunoSEQ multiplex PCR; TCRdb keeps in-frame clones, though not all of them. The DNA gave D and trimming, while V, J and clone size come from that table. The profile shows about 150,000 clones, 80% to 90% of them singletons. Seattle enrolled patients during active infection and tracked them longitudinally. CDR1 is LNHDA, CDR2 SQIVND, per germline (reference sequence). The CDR3 sequence is 16 residues long. V lost 7 bases, J lost 3 bases, and 21 bases lay in between. The source material was peripheral blood. This TCR derives from a woman of 80 years or more with COVID-19, enrolled during active disease. The gene calls are TRBV19 and TRBJ1-1; D remains unclear. The CDR3 loop reads CASTNRGSPLDTEAFF. CDR3 DNA sequence: TGTGCCAGTACCAATAGAGGGTCACCTTTGGACACTGAAGCTTTCTTT.